The T cell receptor (beta chain) under discussion was sequenced for a study of blood T cell repertoires in COVID-19. The wider study: The study drew acute and convalescent COVID-19 samples from the United States, Italy and Spain. Nucleic acid was either cDNA or gDNA, and it came from T cells, B-cell-depleted T cells, or PBMCs.

Per the authors' pipeline: Reference gene primer amplification in the assay estimated nucleated cell counts. Clones were read by immunoSEQ multiplex PCR, and TCRdb kept only the in-frame ones, dropping some. V and J calls plus clone size are reproduced from that table; the DNA served to infer D and trimming. The sample records 140,000 to 150,000 clones, around four fifths being singletons. Worth noting for this clone: One end of the junction is discordant with germline, which a read error may explain.

Material for sequencing was peripheral blood. The TCR comes from a woman aged 35 to 49 with active or convalescent COVID-19.

The chain's CDR3 is CASREGQGGNQPQHF. The DNA for the CDR3 is TGTGCCAGCAGGGAAGGACAGGGTGGCAATCAGCCCCAGCATTTT. The chain employs TRBV2 and TRBJ1-5, with 8 bases that match TRBD1. The V gene's germline CDR1 is SNHLY and CDR2 FYNNEI. CDR3 size: 15 residues.